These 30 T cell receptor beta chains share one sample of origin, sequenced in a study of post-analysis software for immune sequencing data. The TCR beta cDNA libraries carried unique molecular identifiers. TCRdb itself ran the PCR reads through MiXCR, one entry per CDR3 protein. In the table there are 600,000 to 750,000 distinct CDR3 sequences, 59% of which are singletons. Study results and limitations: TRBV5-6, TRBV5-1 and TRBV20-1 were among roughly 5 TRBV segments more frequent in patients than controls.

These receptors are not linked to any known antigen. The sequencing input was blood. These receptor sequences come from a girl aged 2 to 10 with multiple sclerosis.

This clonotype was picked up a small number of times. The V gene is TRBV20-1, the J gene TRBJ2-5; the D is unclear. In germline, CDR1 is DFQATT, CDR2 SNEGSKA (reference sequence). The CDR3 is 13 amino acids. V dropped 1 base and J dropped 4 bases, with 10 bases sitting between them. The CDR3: CSARARLAETQYF. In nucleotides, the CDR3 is TGCAGTGCTAGAGCTAGGTTGGCAGAGACCCAGTACTTC.

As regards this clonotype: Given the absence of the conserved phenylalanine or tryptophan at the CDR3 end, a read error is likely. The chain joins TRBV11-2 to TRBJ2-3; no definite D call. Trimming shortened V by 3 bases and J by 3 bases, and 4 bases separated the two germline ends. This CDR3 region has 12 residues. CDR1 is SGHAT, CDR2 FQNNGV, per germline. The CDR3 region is CASSLGTDTQYL. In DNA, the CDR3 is TGTGCCAGCAGCTTGGGAACAGATACGCAGTATTTG.

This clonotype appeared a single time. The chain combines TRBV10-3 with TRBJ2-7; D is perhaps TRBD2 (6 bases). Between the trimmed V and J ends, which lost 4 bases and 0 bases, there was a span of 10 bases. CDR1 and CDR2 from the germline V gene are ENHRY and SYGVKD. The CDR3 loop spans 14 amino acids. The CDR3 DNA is TGTGCCATCAGTGGTAGCGGTCGCTCCTACGAGCAGTACTTC. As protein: CAISGSGRSYEQYF.

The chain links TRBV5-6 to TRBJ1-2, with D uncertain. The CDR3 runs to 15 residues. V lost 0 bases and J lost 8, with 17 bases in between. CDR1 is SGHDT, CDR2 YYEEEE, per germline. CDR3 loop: CASSLGVSQGLGYTF. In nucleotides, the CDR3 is TGTGCCAGCAGCTTGGGAGTCAGCCAAGGACTCGGCTACACCTTC.

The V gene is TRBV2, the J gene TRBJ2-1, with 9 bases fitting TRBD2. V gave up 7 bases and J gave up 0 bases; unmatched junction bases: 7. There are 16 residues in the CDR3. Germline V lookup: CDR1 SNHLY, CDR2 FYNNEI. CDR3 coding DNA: TGTGCCAGCATTCGGCTAGCGGGGAGCTCCTACAATGAGCAGTTCTTC. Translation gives CASIRLAGSSYNEQFF.

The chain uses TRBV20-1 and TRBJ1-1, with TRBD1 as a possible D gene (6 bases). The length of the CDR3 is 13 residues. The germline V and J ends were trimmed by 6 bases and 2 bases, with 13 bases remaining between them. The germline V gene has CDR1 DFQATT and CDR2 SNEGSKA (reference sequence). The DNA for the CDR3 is TGCAGTGCAGGGGGTCCTGTTAACACTGAAGCTTTCTTT. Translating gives CSAGGPVNTEAFF.

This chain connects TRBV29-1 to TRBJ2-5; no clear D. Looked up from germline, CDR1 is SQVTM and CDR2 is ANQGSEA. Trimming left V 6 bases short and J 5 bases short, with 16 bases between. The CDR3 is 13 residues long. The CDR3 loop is CSVVGSLGETQYF. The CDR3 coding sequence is TGCAGCGTGGTGGGGTCCCTAGGGGAGACCCAGTACTTC.

CDR3 DNA sequence: TGTGCCAGCAGCCCGCGACCCGGAGGAACTGAAGCTTTCTTT. The encoded protein is CASSPRPGGTEAFF. The rearrangement joins TRBV11-1 to TRBJ1-1, with unresolved D. Trimming left V 5 bases short and J 5 bases short, with 15 bases between. Looked up from germline, CDR1 is SGHAT and CDR2 is FQDESV (reference sequence). This CDR3 is 14 amino acids long.

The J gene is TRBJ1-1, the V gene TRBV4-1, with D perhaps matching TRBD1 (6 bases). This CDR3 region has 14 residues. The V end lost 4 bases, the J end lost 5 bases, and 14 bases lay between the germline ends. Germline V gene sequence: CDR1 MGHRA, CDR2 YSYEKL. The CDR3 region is CASSPDWGQTEAFF. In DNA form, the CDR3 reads TGCGCCAGCAGCCCTGACTGGGGACAAACTGAAGCTTTCTTT.

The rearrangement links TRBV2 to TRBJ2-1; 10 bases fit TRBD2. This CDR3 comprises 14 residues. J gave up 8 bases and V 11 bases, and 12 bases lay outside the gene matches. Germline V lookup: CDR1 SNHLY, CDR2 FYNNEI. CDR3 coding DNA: TGTGCCCGAGCCGGGCTAGCGGGAGCAGATGAGCAGTTCTTC. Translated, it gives CARAGLAGADEQFF.

The CDR3 nucleotides read TGTGCCACCGAAGCTAGCGGGAGTGAGACCCAGTACTTC. Translated: CATEASGSETQYF. This chain links TRBV2 with TRBJ2-5, with TRBD2 matching 10 bases. The CDR3 extends over 13 amino acids. The V gene end was trimmed by 10 bases and the J gene end by 5 bases; junction bases not matched to a gene: 7. Germline V gene sequence: CDR1 SNHLY, CDR2 FYNNEI.

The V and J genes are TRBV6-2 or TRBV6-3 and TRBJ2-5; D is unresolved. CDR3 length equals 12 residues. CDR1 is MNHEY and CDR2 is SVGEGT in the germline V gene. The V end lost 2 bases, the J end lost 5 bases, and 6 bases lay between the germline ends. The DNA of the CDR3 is TGTGCCAGCAGTTACAGGGCCGAGACCCAGTACTTC. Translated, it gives CASSYRAETQYF.

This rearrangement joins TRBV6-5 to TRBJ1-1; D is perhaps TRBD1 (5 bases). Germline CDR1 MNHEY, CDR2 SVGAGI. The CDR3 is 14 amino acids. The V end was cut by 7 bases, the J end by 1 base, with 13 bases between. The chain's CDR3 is CASTQGLRNTEAFF. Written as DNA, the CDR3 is TGTGCCAGCACCCAGGGACTGAGGAACACTGAAGCTTTCTTT.

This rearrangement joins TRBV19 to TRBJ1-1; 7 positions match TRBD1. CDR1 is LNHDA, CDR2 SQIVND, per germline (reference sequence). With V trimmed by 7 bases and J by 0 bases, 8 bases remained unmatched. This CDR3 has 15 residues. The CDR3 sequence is CASKGGPTVNTEAFF. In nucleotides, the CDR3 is TGTGCCAGTAAAGGGGGCCCGACGGTGAACACTGAAGCTTTCTTT. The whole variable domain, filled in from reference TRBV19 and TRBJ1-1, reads DGGITQSPKYLFRKEGQNVTLSCEQNLNHDAMYWYRQDPGQGLRLIYYSQIVNDFQKGDIAEGYSVSREKKESFPLTVTSAQKNPTAFYLCASKGGPTVNTEAFFGQGTRLTVV.

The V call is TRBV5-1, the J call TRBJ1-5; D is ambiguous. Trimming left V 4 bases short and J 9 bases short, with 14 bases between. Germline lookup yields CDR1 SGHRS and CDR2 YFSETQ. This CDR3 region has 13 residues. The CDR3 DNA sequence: TGCGCCAGCAGCCCAAGAGGCCTAGGGCCCCAGCATTTT. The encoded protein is CASSPRGLGPQHF.

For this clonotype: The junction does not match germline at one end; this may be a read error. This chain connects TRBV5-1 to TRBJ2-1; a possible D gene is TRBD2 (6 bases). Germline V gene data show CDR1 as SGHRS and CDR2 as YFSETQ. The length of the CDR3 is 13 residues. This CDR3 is CASSYRDFNERFF. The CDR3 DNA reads TGCGCCAGCAGCTACCGGGACTTCAATGAGCGGTTCTTC.

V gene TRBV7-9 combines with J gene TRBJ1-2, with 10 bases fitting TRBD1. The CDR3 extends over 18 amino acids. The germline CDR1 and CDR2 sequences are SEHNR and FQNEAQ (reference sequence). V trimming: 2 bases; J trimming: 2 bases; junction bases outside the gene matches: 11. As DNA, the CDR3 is TGTGCCAGCAGCTTACGCGTTGCGGGGACAGGGGACAACTATGGCTACACCTTC. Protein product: CASSLRVAGTGDNYGYTF.

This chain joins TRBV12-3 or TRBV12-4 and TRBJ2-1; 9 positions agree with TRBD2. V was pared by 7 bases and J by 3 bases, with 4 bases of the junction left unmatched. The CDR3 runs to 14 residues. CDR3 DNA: TGTGCCAGCACCTCTAGCGGGATCTACAATGAGCAGTTCTTC. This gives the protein CASTSSGIYNEQFF.

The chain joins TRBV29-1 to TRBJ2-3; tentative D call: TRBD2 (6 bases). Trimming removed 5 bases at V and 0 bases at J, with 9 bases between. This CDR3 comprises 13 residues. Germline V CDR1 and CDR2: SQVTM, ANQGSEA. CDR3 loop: CSVLGTSTDTQYF. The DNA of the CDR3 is TGCAGCGTTCTCGGGACTAGCACAGATACGCAGTATTTT.

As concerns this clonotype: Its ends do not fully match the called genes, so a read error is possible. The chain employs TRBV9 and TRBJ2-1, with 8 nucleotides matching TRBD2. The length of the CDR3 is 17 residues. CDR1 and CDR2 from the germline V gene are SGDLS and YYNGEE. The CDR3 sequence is CASSVAGRVPSYNEQFF. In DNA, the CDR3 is TGTGCCAGCAGTGTAGCCGGGAGGGTACCCTCCTACAATGAGCAGTTCTTC.

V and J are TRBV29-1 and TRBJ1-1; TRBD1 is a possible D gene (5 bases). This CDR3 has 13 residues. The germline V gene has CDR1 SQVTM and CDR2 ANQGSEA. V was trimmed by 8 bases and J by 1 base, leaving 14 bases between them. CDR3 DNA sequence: TGCAGCAGCTGGGGCCGACAGAACACTGAAGCTTTCTTT. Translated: CSSWGRQNTEAFF.

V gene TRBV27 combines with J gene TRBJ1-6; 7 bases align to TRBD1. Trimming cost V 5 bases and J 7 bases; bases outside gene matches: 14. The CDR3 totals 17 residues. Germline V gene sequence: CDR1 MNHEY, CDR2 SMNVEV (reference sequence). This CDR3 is CASSPQGGIQGNSPLHF. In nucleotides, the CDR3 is TGTGCCAGCAGTCCCCAGGGGGGGATCCAGGGGAATTCACCCCTCCACTTT.

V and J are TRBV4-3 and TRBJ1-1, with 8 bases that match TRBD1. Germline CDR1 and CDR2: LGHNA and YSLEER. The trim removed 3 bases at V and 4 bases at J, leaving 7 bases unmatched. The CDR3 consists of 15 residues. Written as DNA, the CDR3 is TGCGCCAGCAGCCACCAGGACAGGGCGGGCACTGAAGCTTTCTTT. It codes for CASSHQDRAGTEAFF.

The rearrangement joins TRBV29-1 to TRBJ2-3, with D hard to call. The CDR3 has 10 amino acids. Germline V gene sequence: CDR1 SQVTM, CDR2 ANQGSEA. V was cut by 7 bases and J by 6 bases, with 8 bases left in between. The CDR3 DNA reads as TGCAGCGCCCAACGGGATACGCAGTATTTT. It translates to CSAQRDTQYF.

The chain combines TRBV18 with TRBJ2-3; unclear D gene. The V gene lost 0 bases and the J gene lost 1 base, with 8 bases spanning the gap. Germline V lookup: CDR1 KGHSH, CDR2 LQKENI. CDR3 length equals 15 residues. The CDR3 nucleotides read TGTGCCAGCTCACCACCGGCCATGGGCACAGATACGCAGTATTTT. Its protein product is CASSPPAMGTDTQYF.

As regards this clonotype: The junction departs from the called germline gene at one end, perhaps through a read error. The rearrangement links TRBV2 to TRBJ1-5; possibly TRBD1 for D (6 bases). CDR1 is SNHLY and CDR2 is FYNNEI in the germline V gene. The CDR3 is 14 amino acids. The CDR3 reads CASRDDRSNQPQHF. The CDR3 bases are TGCGCCAGCAGAGATGACAGGAGCAATCAGCCCCAGCATTTT.

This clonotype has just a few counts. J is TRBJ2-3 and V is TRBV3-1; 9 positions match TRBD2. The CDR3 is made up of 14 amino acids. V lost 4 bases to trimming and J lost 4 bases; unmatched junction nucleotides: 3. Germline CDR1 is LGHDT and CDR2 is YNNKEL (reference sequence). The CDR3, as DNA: TGTGCCAGCAGCCTTAGCGGGAGCGCAGATACGCAGTATTTT. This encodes CASSLSGSADTQYF.

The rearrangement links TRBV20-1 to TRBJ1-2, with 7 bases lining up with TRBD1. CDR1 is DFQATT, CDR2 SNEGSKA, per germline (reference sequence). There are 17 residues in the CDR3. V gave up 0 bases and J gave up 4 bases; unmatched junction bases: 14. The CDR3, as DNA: TGCAGTGCTAGAGATTACCTGAAGACAGGGCCGATCTATGGCTACACCTTC. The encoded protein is CSARDYLKTGPIYGYTF.

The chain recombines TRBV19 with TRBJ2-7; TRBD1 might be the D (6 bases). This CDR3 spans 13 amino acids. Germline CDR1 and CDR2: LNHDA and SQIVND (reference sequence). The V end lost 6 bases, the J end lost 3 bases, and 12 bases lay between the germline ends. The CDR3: CASRRDTSYEQYF. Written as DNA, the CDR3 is TGTGCCAGTAGACGGGACACCAGCTACGAGCAGTACTTC.

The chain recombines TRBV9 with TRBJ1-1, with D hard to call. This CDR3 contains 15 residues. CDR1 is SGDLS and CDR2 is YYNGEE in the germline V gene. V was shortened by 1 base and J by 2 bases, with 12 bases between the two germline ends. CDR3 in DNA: TGTGCCAGCAGCGTATTACGGGGAGTTAACACTGAAGCTTTCTTT. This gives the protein CASSVLRGVNTEAFF.